The present T cell receptor beta chain was sequenced within a study of blood T cell repertoires in COVID-19. Study-wide background: COVID-19 samples from acute and convalescent phases originated in the United States, Italy and Spain. PBMCs, B-cell-depleted T cells, or T cells provided the cDNA or gDNA that made up the material.

Authors' methods: Cell counts per sample came from amplifying reference gene primers. Assay: immunoSEQ multiplex PCR; the TCRdb copy retains only in-frame clones and omits some. V, J and clone size are taken as reported in that table, and D and trimming were inferred from the DNA itself. The sample shows fewer than 100,000 clones, roughly 85% of them seen only once. CDR3 length: 14 residues. V gave up 5 bases and J gave up 7 bases; unmatched junction bases: 5. The germline gives CDR1 LNHDA, CDR2 SQIVND (reference sequence). Sequencing used peripheral blood. The sequence was obtained from a man aged 65-85 years with acute or convalescent COVID-19. V is TRBV19 and J is TRBJ2-2, with TRBD2 identical over 9 bases. CDR3 amino acids: CASSGAGGIGELFF. DNA of the CDR3: TGTGCCAGTAGTGGAGCGGGGGGCATCGGGGAGCTGTTTTTT.